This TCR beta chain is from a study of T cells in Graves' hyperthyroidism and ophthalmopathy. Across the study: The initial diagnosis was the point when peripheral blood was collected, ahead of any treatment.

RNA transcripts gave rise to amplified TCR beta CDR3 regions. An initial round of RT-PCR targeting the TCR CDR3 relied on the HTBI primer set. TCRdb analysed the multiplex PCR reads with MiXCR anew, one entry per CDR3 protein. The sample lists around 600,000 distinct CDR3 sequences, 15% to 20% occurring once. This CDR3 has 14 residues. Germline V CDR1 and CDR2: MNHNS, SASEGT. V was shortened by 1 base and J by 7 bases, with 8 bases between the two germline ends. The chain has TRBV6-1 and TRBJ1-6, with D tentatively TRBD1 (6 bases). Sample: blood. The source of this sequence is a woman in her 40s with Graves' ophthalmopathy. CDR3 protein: CASSEGQENSPLHF. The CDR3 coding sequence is TGTGCCAGCAGTGAAGGACAGGAGAATTCACCCCTCCACTTT.